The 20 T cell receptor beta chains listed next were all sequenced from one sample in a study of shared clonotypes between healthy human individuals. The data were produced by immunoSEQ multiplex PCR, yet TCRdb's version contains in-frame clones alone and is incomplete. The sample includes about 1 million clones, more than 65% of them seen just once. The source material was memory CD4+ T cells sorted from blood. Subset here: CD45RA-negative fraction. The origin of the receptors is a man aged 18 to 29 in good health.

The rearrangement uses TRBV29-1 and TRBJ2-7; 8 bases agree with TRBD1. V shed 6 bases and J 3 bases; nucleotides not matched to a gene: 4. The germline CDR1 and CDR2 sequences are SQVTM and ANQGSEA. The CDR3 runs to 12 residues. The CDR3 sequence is CSVRQGNYEQYF. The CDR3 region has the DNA TGCAGCGTCAGACAGGGGAACTACGAGCAGTACTTC.

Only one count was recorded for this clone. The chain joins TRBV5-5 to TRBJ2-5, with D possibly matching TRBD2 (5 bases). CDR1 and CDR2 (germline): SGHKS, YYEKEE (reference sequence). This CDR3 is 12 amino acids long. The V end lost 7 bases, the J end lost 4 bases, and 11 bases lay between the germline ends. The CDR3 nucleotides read TGTGCCAGCTCCCGGGGAGCAGAGACCCAGTACTTC. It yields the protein CASSRGAETQYF.

The CDR3 here is CASSLNRDPTSNEKLFF. DNA for the CDR3: TGTGCCAGCTCACTGAACCGGGACCCCACCTCTAATGAAAAACTGTTTTTT. This chain joins TRBV18 and TRBJ1-4, with a tentative D call TRBD1 (5 bases). Germline CDR1 reads KGHSH; CDR2 reads LQKENI. This CDR3 has 17 residues. The ends were cut back, 4 bases at V and 3 bases at J, with 18 bases in the middle. The variable domain in full, completed from reference TRBV18 and TRBJ1-4, reads NAGVMQNPRHLVRRRGQEARLRCSPMKGHSHVYWYRQLPEEGLKFMVYLQKENIIDESGMPKERFSAEFPKEGPSILRIQQVVRGDSAAYFCASSLNRDPTSNEKLFFGSGTQLSVL.

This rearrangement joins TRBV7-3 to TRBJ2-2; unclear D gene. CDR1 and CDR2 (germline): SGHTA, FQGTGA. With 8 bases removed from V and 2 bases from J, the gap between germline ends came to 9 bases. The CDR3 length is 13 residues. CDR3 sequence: CASRGPNTGELFF. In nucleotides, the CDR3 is TGTGCCAGCCGCGGACCAAACACCGGGGAGCTGTTTTTT.

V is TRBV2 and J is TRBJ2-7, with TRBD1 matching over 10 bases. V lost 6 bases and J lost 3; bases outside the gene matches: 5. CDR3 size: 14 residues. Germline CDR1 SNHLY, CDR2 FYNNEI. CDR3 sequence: CASRAGTGVYEQYF. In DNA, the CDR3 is TGTGCCAGCAGGGCCGGGACAGGGGTCTACGAGCAGTACTTC.

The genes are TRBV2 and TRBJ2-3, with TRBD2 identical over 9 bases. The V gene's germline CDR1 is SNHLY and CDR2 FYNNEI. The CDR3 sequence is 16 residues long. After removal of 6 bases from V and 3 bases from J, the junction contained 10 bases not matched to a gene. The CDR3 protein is CASSPGTSRRTDTQYF. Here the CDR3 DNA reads TGTGCCAGCAGCCCCGGGACTAGCCGAAGGACAGATACGCAGTATTTT.

This CDR3 reads CASSLDGGHGNQPQHF. CDR3 nucleotide sequence: TGTGCCAGCAGCTTGGACGGGGGGCACGGCAATCAGCCCCAGCATTTT. The chain employs TRBV5-6 and TRBJ1-5; D perhaps matches TRBD1 (6 bases). Trimming removed 0 bases at V and 2 bases at J, with 12 bases between. CDR1 is SGHDT, CDR2 YYEEEE, per germline. This CDR3 spans 16 amino acids. Together with reference TRBV5-6 and TRBJ1-5, the CDR3 gives the full variable domain: DAGVTQSPTHLIKTRGQQVTLRCSPKSGHDTVSWYQQALGQGPQFIFQYYEEEERQRGNFPDRFSGHQFPNYSSELNVNALLLGDSALYLCASSLDGGHGNQPQHFGDGTRLSIL.

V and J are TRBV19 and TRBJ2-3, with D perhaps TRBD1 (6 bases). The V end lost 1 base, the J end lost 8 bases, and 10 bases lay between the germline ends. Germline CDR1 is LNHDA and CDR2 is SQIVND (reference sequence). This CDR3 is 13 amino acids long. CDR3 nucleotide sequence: TGTGCCAGTAGTATAGGGACAGAAGGTACGCAGTATTTT. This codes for CASSIGTEGTQYF. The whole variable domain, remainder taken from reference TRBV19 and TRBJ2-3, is DGGITQSPKYLFRKEGQNVTLSCEQNLNHDAMYWYRQDPGQGLRLIYYSQIVNDFQKGDIAEGYSVSREKKESFPLTVTSAQKNPTAFYLCASSIGTEGTQYFGPGTRLTVL.

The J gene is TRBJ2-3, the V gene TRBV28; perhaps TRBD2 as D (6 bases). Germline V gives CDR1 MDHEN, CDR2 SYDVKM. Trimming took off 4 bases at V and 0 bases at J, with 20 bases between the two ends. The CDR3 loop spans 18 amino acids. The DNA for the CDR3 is TGTGCCAGCAGTTCTGCGGGGTACTCCCCGCTTAGCACAGATACGCAGTATTTT. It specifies CASSSAGYSPLSTDTQYF.

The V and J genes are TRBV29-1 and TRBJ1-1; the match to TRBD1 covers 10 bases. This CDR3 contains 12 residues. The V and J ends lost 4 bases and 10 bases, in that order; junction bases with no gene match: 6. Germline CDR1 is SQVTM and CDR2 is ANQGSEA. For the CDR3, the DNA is TGCAGCGTTGGACAGGGGGCGATCACAGCTTTCTTT. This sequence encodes CSVGQGAITAFF. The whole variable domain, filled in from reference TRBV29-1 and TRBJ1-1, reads SAVISQKPSRDICQRGTSLTIQCQVDSQVTMMFWYRQQPGQSLTLIATANQGSEATYESGFVIDKFPISRPNLTFSTLTVSNMSPEDSSIYLCSVGQGAITAFFGQGTRLTVV.

The CDR3 DNA reads TGTGCCAGCCGCATACAGGGTCAGGCTTTCTTT. Amino acid sequence: CASRIQGQAFF. The chain links TRBV21-1 to TRBJ1-1; TRBD1 is the table's D call and was not checked against the DNA. TRBV21-1 is a pseudogene segment. The CDR3 runs 11 residues.

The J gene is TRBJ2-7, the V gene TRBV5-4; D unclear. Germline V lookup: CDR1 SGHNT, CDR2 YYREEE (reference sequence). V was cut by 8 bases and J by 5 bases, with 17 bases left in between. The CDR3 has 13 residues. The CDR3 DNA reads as TGTGCCAGTAAGCAAGGGCCTCGCGACGAGCAGTACTTC. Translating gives CASKQGPRDEQYF. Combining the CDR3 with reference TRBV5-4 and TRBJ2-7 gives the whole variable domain ETGVTQSPTHLIKTRGQQVTLRCSSQSGHNTVSWYQQALGQGPQFIFQYYREEENGRGNFPPRFSGLQFPNYSSELNVNALELDDSALYLCASKQGPRDEQYFGPGTRLTVT.

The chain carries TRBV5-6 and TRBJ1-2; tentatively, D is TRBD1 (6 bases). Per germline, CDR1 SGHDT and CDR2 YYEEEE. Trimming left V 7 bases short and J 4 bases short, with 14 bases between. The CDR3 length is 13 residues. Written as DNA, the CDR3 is TGTGCCAGCCACAGGGTAGAGGGCTATGGCTACACCTTC. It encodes CASHRVEGYGYTF.

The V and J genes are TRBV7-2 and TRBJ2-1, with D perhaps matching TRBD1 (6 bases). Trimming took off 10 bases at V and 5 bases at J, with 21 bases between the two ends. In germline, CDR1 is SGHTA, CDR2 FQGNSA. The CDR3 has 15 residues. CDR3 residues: CATLRGGAADNEQFF. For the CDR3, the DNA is TGTGCCACCCTGCGAGGGGGTGCCGCTGACAATGAGCAGTTCTTC.

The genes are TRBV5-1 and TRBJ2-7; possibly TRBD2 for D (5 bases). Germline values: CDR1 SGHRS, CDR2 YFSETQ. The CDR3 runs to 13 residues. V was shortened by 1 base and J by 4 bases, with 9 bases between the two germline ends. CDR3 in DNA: TGCGCCAGCAGCTTGAAGGGCGGGTACGAGCAGTACTTC. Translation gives CASSLKGGYEQYF.

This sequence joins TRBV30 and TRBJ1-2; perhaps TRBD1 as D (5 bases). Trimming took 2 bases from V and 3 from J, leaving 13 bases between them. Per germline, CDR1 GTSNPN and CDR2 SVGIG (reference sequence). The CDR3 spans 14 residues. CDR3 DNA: TGTGCCTGGAGTACCGGGGCAGGCGACTATGGCTACACCTTC. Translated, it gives CAWSTGAGDYGYTF.

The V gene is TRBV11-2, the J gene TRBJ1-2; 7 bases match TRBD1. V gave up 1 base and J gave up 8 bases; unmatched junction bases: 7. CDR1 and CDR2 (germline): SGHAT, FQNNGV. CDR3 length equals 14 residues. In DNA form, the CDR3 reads TGTGCCAGCAGCTTAGGCGGGACAGAGAGCGGCTACACCTTC. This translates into CASSLGGTESGYTF.

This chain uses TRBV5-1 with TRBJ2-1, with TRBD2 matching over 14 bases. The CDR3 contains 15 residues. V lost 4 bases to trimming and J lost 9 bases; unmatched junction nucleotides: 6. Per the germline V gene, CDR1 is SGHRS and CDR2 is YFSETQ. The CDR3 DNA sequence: TGCGCCAGCAGCCCCCTGACTAGCGGGAGGGTTGAGCAGTTCTTC. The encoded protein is CASSPLTSGRVEQFF.

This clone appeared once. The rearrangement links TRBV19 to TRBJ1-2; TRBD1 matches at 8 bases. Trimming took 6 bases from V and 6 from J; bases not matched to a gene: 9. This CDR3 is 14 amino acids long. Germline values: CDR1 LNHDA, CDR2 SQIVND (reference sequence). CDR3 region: CASSPEDRVNGYTF. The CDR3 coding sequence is TGTGCCAGTAGCCCCGAGGACAGGGTCAATGGCTACACCTTC. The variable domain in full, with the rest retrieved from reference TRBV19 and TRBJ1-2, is DGGITQSPKYLFRKEGQNVTLSCEQNLNHDAMYWYRQDPGQGLRLIYYSQIVNDFQKGDIAEGYSVSREKKESFPLTVTSAQKNPTAFYLCASSPEDRVNGYTFGSGTRLTVV.

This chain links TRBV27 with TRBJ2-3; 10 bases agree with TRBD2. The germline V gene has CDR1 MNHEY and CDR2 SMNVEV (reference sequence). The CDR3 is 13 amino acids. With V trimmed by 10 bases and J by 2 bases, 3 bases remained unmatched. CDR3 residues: CAIAGGNTDTQYF. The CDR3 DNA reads TGTGCCATAGCGGGAGGAAACACAGATACGCAGTATTTT.